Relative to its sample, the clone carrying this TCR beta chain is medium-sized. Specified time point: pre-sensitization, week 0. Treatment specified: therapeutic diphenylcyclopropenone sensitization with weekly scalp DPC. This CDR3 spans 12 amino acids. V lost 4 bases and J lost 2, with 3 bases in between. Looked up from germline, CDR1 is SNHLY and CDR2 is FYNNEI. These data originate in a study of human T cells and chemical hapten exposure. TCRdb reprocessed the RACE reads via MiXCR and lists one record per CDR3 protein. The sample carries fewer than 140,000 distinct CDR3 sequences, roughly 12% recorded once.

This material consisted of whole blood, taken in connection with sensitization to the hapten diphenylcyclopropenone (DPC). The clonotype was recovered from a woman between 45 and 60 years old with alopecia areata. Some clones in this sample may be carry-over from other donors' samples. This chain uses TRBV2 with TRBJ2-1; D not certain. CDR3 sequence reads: CASSGPYNEQFF. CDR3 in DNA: TGTGCCAGCAGTGGTCCCTACAATGAGCAGTTCTTC. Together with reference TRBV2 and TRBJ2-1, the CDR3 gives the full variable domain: EPEVTQTPSHQVTQMGQEVILRCVPISNHLYFYWYRQILGQKVEFLVSFYNNEISEKSEIFDDQFSVERPDGSNFTLKIRSTKLEDSAMYFCASSGPYNEQFFGPGTRLTVL.